A single sample gave rise to the 30 T cell receptor beta chains below, sequenced in a study of blood T cell repertoires in COVID-19. Assay: immunoSEQ multiplex PCR; the TCRdb copy retains only in-frame clones and omits some. The table includes around 180,000 clones, about 80% detected once. The sequencing sample was made of peripheral blood. The origin of the receptors is a human donor in a cohort sampled during active COVID-19.

This clone was detected once. The chain combines TRBV7-2 with TRBJ1-5; 7 bases are shared with TRBD1. With 5 bases clipped from V and 0 bases from J, the junction kept 4 bases outside the gene matches. The CDR3 consists of 15 residues. Germline lookup yields CDR1 SGHTA and CDR2 FQGNSA. The CDR3 coding sequence is TGTGCCAGCAGCCTGGGACAGATTAGCAATCAGCCCCAGCATTTT. It codes for CASSLGQISNQPQHF.

CDR3: CASSVAQDTEAFF. The DNA of the CDR3 is TGTGCCAGCAGCGTAGCCCAGGACACTGAAGCTTTCTTT. The chain has TRBV9 and TRBJ1-1; D remains ambiguous. The length of the CDR3 is 13 residues. The V gene lost 0 bases and the J gene lost 3 bases, with 6 bases spanning the gap. Per the germline V gene, CDR1 is SGDLS and CDR2 is YYNGEE.

The sample holds many counts of this clone. For the CDR3, the DNA is TGCGCCAGCAGTGATCTTACAGGGGGGATCAATGAGCAGTTCTTC. Translation: CASSDLTGGINEQFF. The chain links TRBV10-1 to TRBJ2-1; 8 bases line up with TRBD1. The germline gives CDR1 WNHNN, CDR2 SYGVQD (reference sequence). The CDR3 runs 15 residues. V lost 3 bases and J lost 6; bases outside the gene matches: 7.

V is TRBV7-6 and J is TRBJ1-1; 7 positions agree with TRBD1. This CDR3 spans 18 amino acids. The germline V gene encodes CDR1 SGHVS and CDR2 FNYEAQ. V lost 0 bases to trimming and J lost 7 bases; unmatched junction nucleotides: 17. CDR3 region: CASSLAFIGPMRGLEAFF. The CDR3 DNA follows: TGTGCCAGCAGCTTAGCTTTTATTGGGCCCATGAGGGGGCTTGAAGCTTTCTTT. Based on the CDR3 plus reference TRBV7-6 and TRBJ1-1, the full variable domain is GAGVSQSPRYKVTKRGQDVALRCDPISGHVSLYWYRQALGQGPEFLTYFNYEAQQDKSGLPNDRFSAERPEGSISTLTIQRTEQRDSAMYRCASSLAFIGPMRGLEAFFGQGTRLTVV.

This rearrangement joins TRBV6-6 to TRBJ2-5; TRBD1 agrees at 7 bases. Unmatched junction bases numbered 3, after V lost 0 bases and J lost 5 bases. Germline CDR1 is MNHNY and CDR2 is SVGAGI (reference sequence). The CDR3 sequence is 14 residues long. The CDR3 reads CASSYSDRVETQYF. DNA of the CDR3: TGTGCCAGCAGTTACTCCGACAGGGTTGAGACCCAGTACTTC.

The chain has TRBV29-1 and TRBJ2-5; possibly TRBD2 for D (6 bases). The germline V gene encodes CDR1 SQVTM and CDR2 ANQGSEA. This CDR3 comprises 16 residues. V lost 0 bases and J lost 4, with 18 bases in between. This CDR3 is CSVEDPPLGGGETQYF. CDR3 nucleotide sequence: TGCAGCGTTGAAGATCCGCCTTTGGGGGGAGGAGAGACCCAGTACTTC. Together with reference TRBV29-1 and TRBJ2-5, the CDR3 gives the full variable domain: SAVISQKPSRDICQRGTSLTIQCQVDSQVTMMFWYRQQPGQSLTLIATANQGSEATYESGFVIDKFPISRPNLTFSTLTVSNMSPEDSSIYLCSVEDPPLGGGETQYFGPGTRLLVL.

V gene TRBV6-1 combines with J gene TRBJ2-7, with TRBD1 matching 7 bases. The V and J ends lost 1 base and 4 bases, in that order; junction bases with no gene match: 4. The germline gives CDR1 MNHNS, CDR2 SASEGT. The CDR3 sequence is 14 residues long. The CDR3 protein is CASSEGGTAYEQYF. The CDR3 region has the DNA TGTGCCAGCAGTGAAGGGGGGACAGCGTACGAGCAGTACTTC.

The chain couples TRBV19 to TRBJ1-4, with TRBD1 as a possible D gene (5 bases). The ends were cut back, 5 bases at V and 5 bases at J, with 15 bases in the middle. Per the germline V gene, CDR1 is LNHDA and CDR2 is SQIVND (reference sequence). The CDR3 has 15 residues. The CDR3 DNA is TGTGCCAGTAGTCCCCGGACACCTAGGAATGAAAAACTGTTTTTT. As protein: CASSPRTPRNEKLFF.

This chain joins TRBV29-1 and TRBJ2-6; TRBD2 aligns across 7 bases. J lost 3 bases, V lost 7 bases, and 12 bases had no gene match. Looked up from germline, CDR1 is SQVTM and CDR2 is ANQGSEA. The CDR3 has 16 residues. CDR3 coding DNA: TGCAGCGCCTGGACTAGTGAGTTGAGTGGGGCCAACGTCCTGACTTTC. It is translated as CSAWTSELSGANVLTF.

The CDR3, as DNA: TGCGCCAGCAGCCCTCTCGGGAGGGACGGAGACAATGAGCAGTTCTTC. Translating it yields CASSPLGRDGDNEQFF. V and J are TRBV5-1 and TRBJ2-1; TRBD2 aligns across 8 bases. Per the germline V gene, CDR1 is SGHRS and CDR2 is YFSETQ. V was clipped by 4 bases and J by 5 bases; unmatched bases: 11. The length of the CDR3 is 16 residues.

The genes are TRBV27 and TRBJ2-5; 8 nucleotides line up with TRBD1. CDR1 MNHEY and CDR2 SMNVEV come from the germline V gene (reference sequence). CDR3 size: 14 residues. V lost 4 bases and J lost 5; bases outside the gene matches: 6. The CDR3 spells CASSWGRGRETQYF. The CDR3 DNA reads TGTGCCAGCAGTTGGGGCAGGGGGCGGGAGACCCAGTACTTC.

CDR3 in DNA: TGTGCCAGCAGCCCTTCTAGCGGGGGTCCCACAGATACGCAGTATTTT. Protein product: CASSPSSGGPTDTQYF. This chain joins TRBV6-4 and TRBJ2-3, with TRBD2 matching 10 bases. The ends lost 6 bases at V and 2 bases at J; junction bases unmatched: 8. This CDR3 contains 16 residues. Germline lookup yields CDR1 MRHNA and CDR2 SNTAGT.

There are a few counts of this clone. The chain is built from TRBV7-2 and TRBJ1-5; D is ambiguous. Trimming pared 5 bases from V and 2 bases from J, leaving 19 bases between. The CDR3 is 17 residues long. The germline gives CDR1 SGHTA, CDR2 FQGNSA. The CDR3 protein is CASSLNSGPWGNQPQHF. DNA for the CDR3: TGTGCCAGCAGCCTTAATTCGGGTCCCTGGGGCAATCAGCCCCAGCATTTT.

The chain employs TRBV21-1 and TRBJ1-3; TRBD1 is the table's D call, not checked against the DNA. TRBV21-1 is a pseudogene segment. The CDR3 is 16 residues long. CDR3 residues: CASSKGQGDKGNTIYF. CDR3 sequence (DNA): TGTGCCAGCAGCAAAGGACAGGGGGACAAAGGAAACACCATATATTTT.

The CDR3 here is CATSTGQGYEQYF. The CDR3 DNA is TGTGCCACCAGCACCGGACAGGGGTACGAGCAGTACTTC. The rearrangement links TRBV15 to TRBJ2-7; 9 positions agree with TRBD1. The CDR3 is made up of 13 amino acids. Trimming removed 4 bases from V and 4 bases from J; junction bases left unmatched: 2. Germline CDR1 is LNHNV and CDR2 is YYDKDF (reference sequence).

The chain is built from TRBV12-1 and TRBJ2-7; the D call TRBD1 from the table was never checked on the DNA. TRBV12-1 is a pseudogene locus. The CDR3 spans 20 residues. CDR3 DNA sequence: TGTGCCAGCAGCGACCCTCCTCAGCTTGGACCGGGACAGATTTCCTACGAGCAGTACTTC. It encodes CASSDPPQLGPGQISYEQYF.

The V call is TRBV5-1, the J call TRBJ1-4; D is possibly TRBD1 (6 bases). V gave up 3 bases and J gave up 8 bases, with 17 bases separating them. CDR1 and CDR2 from the germline V gene are SGHRS and YFSETQ. CDR3 length: 15 amino acids. Here the CDR3 reads CASSSPGGVGEKLFF. CDR3 DNA sequence: TGCGCCAGCAGCTCCCCGGGGGGCGTGGGCGAAAAACTGTTTTTT.

This rearrangement joins TRBV10-3 to TRBJ2-1, with 8 bases fitting TRBD2. CDR3 length: 15 residues. Germline assignment: CDR1 ENHRY and CDR2 SYGVKD. The V segment lost 6 bases and the J segment 0 bases; nucleotides outside the gene matches: 4. CDR3 loop: CAIRGAGASYNEQFF. The CDR3, as DNA: TGTGCCATCAGGGGAGCGGGGGCCTCCTACAATGAGCAGTTCTTC.

This rearrangement joins TRBV19 to TRBJ2-1; D gene uncertain. The CDR3 has 15 amino acids. V was clipped by 2 bases and J by 2 bases, with 10 bases between them. Germline V CDR1 and CDR2: LNHDA, SQIVND (reference sequence). The CDR3 protein is CASSIYGPPYNEQFF. CDR3 coding DNA: TGTGCCAGTAGTATATATGGGCCCCCCTACAATGAGCAGTTCTTC.

This rearrangement joins TRBV3-1 (or the pseudogene TRBV3-2) to TRBJ1-1; 10 nucleotides align to TRBD1. Germline CDR1 reads LGHDT; CDR2 reads YNNKEL (reference sequence). V trimming: 1 base; J trimming: 1 base; junction bases outside the gene matches: 3. There are 16 residues in the CDR3. For the CDR3, the DNA is TGTGCCAGCAGCCAAGGACAGGGGGCTTGGAACACTGAAGCTTTCTTT. As protein: CASSQGQGAWNTEAFF.

J is TRBJ1-5 and V is TRBV10-3; a possible D gene is TRBD1 (5 bases). Germline V gene lookup returns CDR1 ENHRY and CDR2 SYGVKD. The germline V and J ends were trimmed by 8 bases and 0 bases, with 11 bases remaining between them. There are 14 residues in the CDR3. CDR3 protein: CAIGGTDSNQPQHF. As DNA, the CDR3 is TGTGCCATCGGGGGGACGGATAGCAATCAGCCCCAGCATTTT.

The chain employs TRBV9 and TRBJ2-7; D not certain. V shed 0 bases and J shed 4 bases, with 8 bases lying between them. Per germline, CDR1 SGDLS and CDR2 YYNGEE. The CDR3 is 13 amino acids. This chain's CDR3 is CASSVGPGYEQYF. DNA for the CDR3: TGTGCCAGCAGCGTAGGGCCGGGTTACGAGCAGTACTTC.

There are a few counts of this clone. The rearrangement uses TRBV4-2 and TRBJ2-7; 7 bases fit TRBD2. This CDR3 region has 16 residues. Germline V gene lookup returns CDR1 LGHNA and CDR2 YNFKEQ. Trimming took 1 base from V and 0 from J; bases not matched to a gene: 6. The CDR3 DNA reads as TGTGCCAGCAGCCAAGTTATAGCGGGCAACTCCTACGAGCAGTACTTC. This sequence encodes CASSQVIAGNSYEQYF.

This sequence joins TRBV5-6 and TRBJ2-3, with 9 nucleotides matching TRBD2. CDR1 is SGHDT and CDR2 is YYEEEE in the germline V gene. The CDR3 runs 17 residues. Trimming cost V 1 base and J 6 bases; bases outside gene matches: 12. The CDR3 DNA sequence: TGTGCCAGCAGCTTGAGTGGTGTAGCGGGGGTGGAGGATACGCAGTATTTT. Translating gives CASSLSGVAGVEDTQYF.

This sequence joins TRBV9 and TRBJ2-2, with 8 bases identical to TRBD1. Germline CDR1 SGDLS, CDR2 YYNGEE. There are 16 residues in the CDR3. The trim removed 4 bases at V and 1 base at J, leaving 6 bases unmatched. The CDR3 is CASSSRTGQNTGELFF. CDR3 coding DNA: TGTGCCAGCAGCTCCCGGACAGGGCAGAACACCGGGGAGCTGTTTTTT.

J is TRBJ2-7 and V is TRBV5-1; 9 nucleotides agree with TRBD2. This CDR3 is 16 amino acids long. Germline values: CDR1 SGHRS, CDR2 YFSETQ. J was trimmed by 2 bases and V by 4 bases; bases with no gene match: 10. CDR3 sequence (DNA): TGCGCCAGCAGCCGCTCACTAGCGGGCGAGACCTACGAGCAGTACTTC. As protein: CASSRSLAGETYEQYF.

The chain employs TRBV2 and TRBJ1-1; 8 bases align to TRBD1. The CDR3 runs 12 residues. J lost 9 bases, V lost 6 bases, and 6 bases had no gene match. Germline CDR1 is SNHLY and CDR2 is FYNNEI. CDR3 sequence: CASRDQGAKAFF. The CDR3, as DNA: TGTGCCAGCAGAGACCAGGGGGCTAAAGCTTTCTTT.

On this clone: The same CDR3 arises from other DNA sequences in this sample as well. V and J are TRBV6-5 and TRBJ2-7, with 7 bases lining up with TRBD1. CDR1 and CDR2 from the germline V gene are MNHEY and SVGAGI. The junction had 5 bases not matched to a gene; V was cut back by 6 bases and J by 0 bases. The CDR3 contains 14 residues. CDR3 sequence: CASRTGQSSYEQYF. The CDR3 DNA is TGTGCCAGCAGAACGGGACAGTCCTCCTACGAGCAGTACTTC.

This clone came up a few times. The chain employs TRBV5-1 and TRBJ1-1; possible D gene TRBD1, 5 bases. There are 13 residues in the CDR3. The V end lost 2 bases, the J end lost 2 bases, and 7 bases lay between the germline ends. CDR1 and CDR2 (germline): SGHRS, YFSETQ. The CDR3 sequence: CASSFTGNTEAFF. The CDR3 nucleotides read TGCGCCAGCAGCTTTACAGGTAACACTGAAGCTTTCTTT.

The rearrangement joins TRBV6-5 to TRBJ1-2, with D perhaps TRBD1 (5 bases). CDR3 length equals 14 residues. The germline V gene encodes CDR1 MNHEY and CDR2 SVGAGI. V dropped 7 bases and J dropped 2 bases, with 14 bases sitting between them. The CDR3 nucleotides read TGTGCCAGCACCCCCGGGGGGGAGAACTATGGCTACACCTTC. This encodes CASTPGGENYGYTF.